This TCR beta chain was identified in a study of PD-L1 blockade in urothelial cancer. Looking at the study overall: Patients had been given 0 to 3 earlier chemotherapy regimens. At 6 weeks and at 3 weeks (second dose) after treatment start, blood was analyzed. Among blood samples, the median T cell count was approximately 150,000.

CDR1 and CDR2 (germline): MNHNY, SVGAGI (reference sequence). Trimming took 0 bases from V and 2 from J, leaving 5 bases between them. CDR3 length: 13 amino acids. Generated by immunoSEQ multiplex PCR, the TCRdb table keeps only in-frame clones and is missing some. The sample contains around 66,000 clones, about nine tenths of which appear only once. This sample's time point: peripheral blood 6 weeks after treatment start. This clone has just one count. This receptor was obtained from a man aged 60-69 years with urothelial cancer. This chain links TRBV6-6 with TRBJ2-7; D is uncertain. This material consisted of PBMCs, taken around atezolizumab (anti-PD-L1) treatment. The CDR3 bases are TGTGCCAGCAGTTACTCGAGTACCTACGAGCAGTACTTC. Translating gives CASSYSSTYEQYF.